The rows below give T cell receptor beta chains drawn from one sample of a study of shared clonotypes between healthy human individuals. Assay used: immunoSEQ multiplex PCR; TCRdb lists only in-frame clones, some missing. The data contain more than 2,000,000 clones, over 90% of them singletons. Sequencing was carried out using naive CD4+ T cells from PBMCs. The receptors were sampled from a man younger than 30 in good health. Some clones in this sample may be carry-over from other donors' samples. Each CDR3 is given with its conserved first and last residue. Fields, in order: clone size, V gene, D gene, J gene, CDR3 protein, CDR3 DNA. The D gene is left open where the match is weak. Rows give clone size only sometimes, using once, few, many, or a class for an expanded clone.

size: .; V: TRBV4-2; D: .; J: TRBJ1-5; CDR3: CASSQFEGRNTNQPQHF; DNA: TGTGCCAGCAGCCAATTCGAGGGCAGGAATACGAATCAGCCCCAGCATTTT
size: .; V: TRBV7-9; D: .; J: TRBJ1-1; CDR3: CASSPGGAAEAFF; DNA: TGTGCCAGCAGCCCGGGGGGGGCGGCTGAAGCTTTCTTT
size: .; V: TRBV9; D: .; J: TRBJ2-2; CDR3: CASSVHGSRGPGELFF; DNA: TGTGCCAGCAGCGTACACGGGAGCCGGGGGCCCGGGGAGCTGTTTTTT
size: .; V: TRBV7-3; D: TRBD1; J: TRBJ1-1; CDR3: CASSLNPGTGGTEAFF; DNA: TGTGCCAGCAGCTTAAACCCCGGGACAGGGGGCACTGAAGCTTTCTTT
size: once; V: TRBV5-6; D: TRBD1; J: TRBJ2-4; CDR3: CASSPGGQGAGGIQYF; DNA: TGTGCCAGCAGCCCCGGGGGCCAGGGGGCAGGGGGCATTCAGTACTTC
size: .; V: TRBV28; D: .; J: TRBJ1-2; CDR3: CASSVRTGVIGYTF; DNA: TGTGCCAGCAGTGTAAGGACGGGGGTGATCGGCTACACCTTC
size: .; V: TRBV28; D: TRBD2; J: TRBJ2-1; CDR3: CASTSGSSYNEQFF; DNA: TGTGCCAGCACTAGCGGGAGTTCCTACAATGAGCAGTTCTTC
size: .; V: TRBV4-1; D: .; J: TRBJ2-3; CDR3: CASSQAGTGTDTQYF; DNA: TGCGCCAGCAGCCAAGCAGGGACCGGCACAGATACGCAGTATTTT
size: .; V: TRBV7-3; D: TRBD1; J: TRBJ2-2; CDR3: CASSSPGGRGGELFF; DNA: TGTGCCAGCAGCTCTCCAGGGGGCAGGGGCGGGGAGCTGTTTTTT
size: .; V: TRBV4-1; D: TRBD1; J: TRBJ2-2; CDR3: CASSQTRQGAAVGELFF; DNA: TGCGCCAGCAGCCAAACCCGACAGGGGGCGGCCGTCGGGGAGCTGTTTTTT
size: .; V: TRBV7-9; D: .; J: TRBJ2-7; CDR3: CASSLGGDGEQYF; DNA: TGTGCCAGCAGCTTGGGAGGCGATGGCGAGCAGTACTTC
size: .; V: TRBV6-5; D: TRBD2; J: TRBJ2-7; CDR3: CASSYRLAGPLPEQYF; DNA: TGTGCCAGCAGTTACCGACTAGCGGGACCCCTCCCAGAGCAGTACTTC
size: few; V: TRBV29-1; D: .; J: TRBJ1-1; CDR3: CSVMEDMNTEAFF; DNA: TGCAGCGTTATGGAAGACATGAACACTGAAGCTTTCTTT